These 27 T cell receptor beta chains were all obtained from the same sample, sequenced in a study of CD8 T cells in Susac syndrome. Roughly 0.5 to 1 ug RNA was reverse transcribed with random hexamers. MiXCR, run by TCRdb on the immunoSEQ multiplex PCR reads, gives a single entry per CDR3 protein. The table includes about 180,000 distinct CDR3 sequences, 90% to 96% detected once. The sample was CD4+ T cells from PBMCs. These receptor sequences come from a human donor with multiple sclerosis.

The chain combines TRBV28 with TRBJ2-1; D is unresolved. The CDR3 is 13 residues long. V lost 5 bases and J 2 bases, leaving 7 bases between the germline ends. Germline CDR1 and CDR2: MDHEN and SYDVKM. CDR3: CASSASPYNEQFF. The CDR3, as DNA: TGTGCCAGCAGTGCGAGTCCCTACAATGAGCAGTTCTTC.

CDR3 amino acids: CASSLGNYEQYF. CDR3 bases: TGTGCCAGCAGTCTGGGGAACTACGAGCAGTACTTC. The chain combines TRBV28 with TRBJ2-7; D is ambiguous. The CDR3 runs to 12 residues. V was pared by 5 bases and J by 3 bases, with 8 bases between. CDR1 is MDHEN and CDR2 is SYDVKM in the germline V gene.

This chain uses TRBV30 with TRBJ1-5; D uncertain. In germline, CDR1 is GTSNPN, CDR2 SVGIG (reference sequence). The CDR3 totals 12 residues. For the CDR3, the DNA is TGTGCTTGCTCCAGGACCGGTCAGCCCCAGCATTTT. This encodes CACSRTGQPQHF.

The chain has TRBV5-1 and TRBJ2-7; TRBD1 aligns across 9 bases. The CDR3 contains 14 residues. The V segment lost 4 bases and the J segment 2 bases; nucleotides outside the gene matches: 4. Per the germline V gene, CDR1 is SGHRS and CDR2 is YFSETQ. DNA of the CDR3: TGCGCCAGCAGCCCCCGGGACAGGGCCTACGAGCAGTACTTC. Translation: CASSPRDRAYEQYF.

V usage is TRBV6-1 and J usage is TRBJ2-6; tentatively, D is TRBD2 (5 bases). This CDR3 has 17 amino acids. CDR1 and CDR2 (germline): MNHNS, SASEGT. V was pared by 6 bases and J by 0 bases, with 15 bases between. CDR3: CASRFGLYSSGANVLTF. CDR3 bases: TGTGCCAGCAGATTCGGACTTTACAGCTCTGGGGCCAACGTCCTGACTTTC.

As DNA, the CDR3 is TGTGCCAGCAGTTTGCAAGGGACAGCATCCTACGAGCAGTACTTC. Its protein is CASSLQGTASYEQYF. J is TRBJ2-7 and V is TRBV28; 7 bases agree with TRBD1. V dropped 3 bases and J dropped 1; count of bases not matched to a gene: 6. Germline V gives CDR1 MDHEN, CDR2 SYDVKM. The CDR3 is 15 residues long.

The J gene is TRBJ1-5, the V gene TRBV6-2 or TRBV6-3; 12 bases are a match to TRBD1. The CDR3 covers 16 residues. Germline values: CDR1 MNHEY, CDR2 SVGEGT. The V gene end was trimmed by 5 bases and the J gene end by 7 bases; junction bases not matched to a gene: 9. The CDR3 sequence: CASSIGTGGVRQPQHF. CDR3 nucleotide sequence: TGTGCCAGCAGTATCGGGACAGGGGGCGTTCGACAGCCCCAGCATTTT.

The chain uses TRBV6-2 or TRBV6-3 and TRBJ2-5; D possibly corresponds to TRBD1 (6 bases). Germline CDR1 is MNHEY and CDR2 is SVGEGT. The V end was cut by 5 bases, the J end by 11 bases, with 12 bases between. The CDR3 totals 11 residues. This CDR3 is CASSGRGGQYF. CDR3 coding DNA: TGTGCCAGCAGTGGAAGAGGGGGTCAGTACTTC.

The chain has TRBV20-1 and TRBJ2-2; D unclear. In germline, CDR1 is DFQATT, CDR2 SNEGSKA (reference sequence). V shed 5 bases and J shed 1 base, with 14 bases lying between them. CDR3 size: 15 residues. CDR3 residues: CSASTTGRNTGELFF. CDR3 DNA: TGCAGTGCTTCTACTACCGGACGGAACACCGGGGAGCTGTTTTTT.

The chain carries TRBV7-9 and TRBJ2-7; TRBD1 matches at 8 bases. Germline values: CDR1 SEHNR, CDR2 FQNEAQ (reference sequence). The CDR3 has 14 residues. V lost 3 bases, J lost 2 bases, and 3 bases stayed unmatched. The chain's CDR3 is CASSFGQGPYEQYF. Written as DNA, the CDR3 is TGTGCCAGCAGCTTCGGACAGGGTCCCTACGAGCAGTACTTC.

The rearrangement uses TRBV20-1 and TRBJ1-2; TRBD1 agrees at 9 bases. The CDR3 spans 14 residues. V gave up 6 bases and J gave up 6 bases; unmatched junction bases: 11. CDR1 DFQATT and CDR2 SNEGSKA come from the germline V gene (reference sequence). The CDR3, as DNA: TGCAGTGCGGACGGGACAGGGATGGGAAATGGCTACACCTTC. It encodes CSADGTGMGNGYTF.

This chain joins TRBV4-2 and TRBJ2-5, with D unresolved. Between the trimmed V and J ends, which lost 1 base and 5 bases, there was a span of 14 bases. The CDR3 has 15 residues. Germline lookup yields CDR1 LGHNA and CDR2 YNFKEQ. In DNA, the CDR3 is TGTGCCAGCAGCCAAGGCCCAACTGTTCGGGAGACCCAGTACTTC. Translated, it gives CASSQGPTVRETQYF.

The chain carries TRBV6-2 or TRBV6-3 and TRBJ2-5; D unresolved. Trimming took 6 bases from V and 5 from J, leaving 10 bases between them. Per the germline V gene, CDR1 is MNHEY and CDR2 is SVGEGT. This CDR3 has 12 amino acids. The CDR3 region has the DNA TGTGCCAGCAGCCGTCACGACGAGACCCAGTACTTC. This sequence encodes CASSRHDETQYF.

The rearrangement uses TRBV29-1 and TRBJ2-7, with 9 bases lining up with TRBD1. The germline V gene encodes CDR1 SQVTM and CDR2 ANQGSEA. The CDR3 is 13 residues long. Trimming removed 4 bases from V and 4 bases from J; junction bases left unmatched: 5. This chain's CDR3 is CSVAQGQGYEQYF. The CDR3 DNA reads TGCAGCGTTGCCCAGGGACAGGGTTACGAGCAGTACTTC.

The CDR3: CSVKKPRGQLYEAFF. CDR3 in DNA: TGCAGCGTGAAAAAACCCCGGGGTCAGCTATATGAAGCTTTCTTT. V gene TRBV29-1 combines with J gene TRBJ1-1, with unresolved D. Trimming stripped 6 bases from V and 7 bases from J, with 24 bases between. In germline, CDR1 is SQVTM, CDR2 ANQGSEA. This CDR3 is 15 amino acids long.

The chain joins TRBV29-1 to TRBJ2-7; D is unresolved. Germline V lookup: CDR1 SQVTM, CDR2 ANQGSEA. The CDR3 has 11 residues. Deletions cut 4 bases from V and 2 bases from J, with 6 bases between. DNA for the CDR3: TGCAGCGTTGTAGGACCCTACGAGCAGTACTTC. Protein: CSVVGPYEQYF.

The chain couples TRBV3-1 to TRBJ1-1, with a tentative D call TRBD1 (5 bases). Trimming removed 2 bases from V and 6 bases from J, with 10 bases in between. The CDR3 covers 13 residues. Germline CDR1 reads LGHDT; CDR2 reads YNNKEL (reference sequence). CDR3 coding DNA: TGTGCCAGCAGCCAACGGGGGGAGTCTGAAGCTTTCTTT. Protein product: CASSQRGESEAFF. The full variable domain, with the rest looked up from reference TRBV3-1 and TRBJ1-1, is DTAVSQTPKYLVTQMGNDKSIKCEQNLGHDTMYWYKQDSKKFLKIMFSYNNKELIINETVPNRFSPKSPDKAHLNLHINSLELGDSAVYFCASSQRGESEAFFGQGTRLTVV.

The rearrangement joins TRBV4-2 to TRBJ2-3; D remains ambiguous. The V gene's germline CDR1 is LGHNA and CDR2 YNFKEQ. Trimming removed 5 bases at V and 4 bases at J, with 7 bases between. The CDR3 spans 12 residues. For the CDR3, the DNA is TGTGCCAGCAGCAATCGGCCAGATACGCAGTATTTT. This gives the protein CASSNRPDTQYF.

This chain joins TRBV19 and TRBJ1-4; 7 bases are shared with TRBD1. V gave up 9 bases and J gave up 8 bases; unmatched junction bases: 9. The CDR3 is made up of 13 amino acids. From germline, CDR1 is LNHDA and CDR2 SQIVND (reference sequence). The CDR3 here is CASLDRVGEKLFF. The CDR3 nucleotides are TGTGCCAGCCTCGACAGGGTCGGCGAAAAACTGTTTTTT.

This chain connects TRBV25-1 to TRBJ2-2; D perhaps matches TRBD1 (5 bases). Deletions cut 4 bases from V and 2 bases from J, with 8 bases between. The CDR3 has 14 residues. Germline CDR1 reads MGHDK; CDR2 reads SYGVNS. The CDR3 bases are TGTGCCAGCAGTGTAGGACAAAACACCGGGGAGCTGTTTTTT. This encodes CASSVGQNTGELFF. Filled out from reference TRBV25-1 and TRBJ2-2, the complete variable domain reads EADIYQTPRYLVIGTGKKITLECSQTMGHDKMYWYQQDPGMELHLIHYSYGVNSTEKGDLSSESTVSRIRTEHFPLTLESARPSHTSQYLCASSVGQNTGELFFGEGSRLTVL.

The chain combines TRBV28 with TRBJ2-5, with D possibly being TRBD1 or TRBD2 (6 bases each). Trimming removed 5 bases at V and 1 base at J, with 14 bases between. The CDR3 length is 15 residues. In germline, CDR1 is MDHEN, CDR2 SYDVKM. The CDR3 DNA reads TGTGCCAGCAGTCAACGGTCGGGGGCCCAAGAGACCCAGTACTTC. Residues: CASSQRSGAQETQYF.

This chain connects TRBV4-1 to TRBJ2-3; D possibly corresponds to TRBD2 (5 bases). Germline V gene sequence: CDR1 MGHRA, CDR2 YSYEKL. Deletions cut 4 bases from V and 3 bases from J, with 14 bases between. CDR3 length equals 15 residues. The CDR3: CASSLVNLATDTQYF. The DNA of the CDR3 is TGCGCCAGCAGCCTCGTAAACTTAGCGACAGATACGCAGTATTTT.

The chain carries TRBV5-4 and TRBJ2-7, with no clear D. This CDR3 spans 14 amino acids. V lost 5 bases, J lost 7 bases, and 19 bases lay in between. Per germline, CDR1 SGHNT and CDR2 YYREEE (reference sequence). Here the CDR3 DNA reads TGTGCCAGCAGAGATTTGGGGAAAGCAGGAGAGCAGTACTTC. Its translation is CASRDLGKAGEQYF.

The rearrangement links TRBV3-1 to TRBJ1-6; D remains unclear. Looked up from germline, CDR1 is LGHDT and CDR2 is YNNKEL (reference sequence). The CDR3 sequence is 12 residues long. Deletions cut 0 bases from V and 10 bases from J, with 4 bases between. The CDR3 sequence: CASSQDTSPLHF. Here the CDR3 DNA reads TGTGCCAGCAGCCAAGATACCTCACCCCTCCACTTT.

The chain joins TRBV4-3 to TRBJ1-2, with a weak D call TRBD1 (6 bases). V lost 1 base, J lost 7 bases, and 16 bases lay in between. This CDR3 has 15 residues. Germline values: CDR1 LGHNA, CDR2 YSLEER. The CDR3 sequence is CASSQGDIKLGGYTF. CDR3 nucleotides: TGCGCCAGCAGCCAAGGGGACATCAAACTGGGTGGCTACACCTTC.

This clonotype appeared once. This chain uses TRBV18 with TRBJ2-5; perhaps TRBD1 as D (5 bases). The CDR3 has 14 amino acids. Germline-derived CDR1 and CDR2 are KGHSH and LQKENI. V lost 4 bases and J 1 base, leaving 10 bases between the germline ends. In DNA form, the CDR3 reads TGTGCCAGCTCACGGAGCAGGGCCCAAGAGACCCAGTACTTC. Protein: CASSRSRAQETQYF.

The sample holds one count of this clonotype. This chain joins TRBV30 and TRBJ1-2; unclear D gene. The CDR3 length is 11 residues. Per germline, CDR1 GTSNPN and CDR2 SVGIG (reference sequence). Between the trimmed V and J ends, which lost 3 bases and 8 bases, there was a span of 10 bases. DNA of the CDR3: TGTGCCTGGAGCCTACCCAGGGGCTACACCTTC. The encoded protein is CAWSLPRGYTF.